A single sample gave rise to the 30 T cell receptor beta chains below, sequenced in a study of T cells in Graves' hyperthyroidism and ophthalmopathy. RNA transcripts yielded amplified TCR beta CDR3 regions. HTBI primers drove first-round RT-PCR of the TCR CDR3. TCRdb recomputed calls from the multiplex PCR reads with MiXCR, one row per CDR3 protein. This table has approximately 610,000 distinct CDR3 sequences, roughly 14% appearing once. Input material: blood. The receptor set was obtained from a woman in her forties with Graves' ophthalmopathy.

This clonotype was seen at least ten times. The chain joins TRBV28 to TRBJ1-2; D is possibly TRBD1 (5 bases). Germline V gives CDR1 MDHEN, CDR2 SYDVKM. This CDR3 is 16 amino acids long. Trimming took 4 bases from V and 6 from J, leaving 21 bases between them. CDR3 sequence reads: CASSSGLGVKSDGYTF. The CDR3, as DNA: TGTGCCAGCAGTTCAGGGTTGGGGGTTAAATCGGATGGCTACACCTTC.

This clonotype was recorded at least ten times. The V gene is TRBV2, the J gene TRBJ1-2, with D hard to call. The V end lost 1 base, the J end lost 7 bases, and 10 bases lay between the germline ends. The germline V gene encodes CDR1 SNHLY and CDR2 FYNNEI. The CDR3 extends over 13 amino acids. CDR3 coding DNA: TGTGCCAGCAGTGAAGTGTATTCTCGTGGCTACACCTTC. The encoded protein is CASSEVYSRGYTF.

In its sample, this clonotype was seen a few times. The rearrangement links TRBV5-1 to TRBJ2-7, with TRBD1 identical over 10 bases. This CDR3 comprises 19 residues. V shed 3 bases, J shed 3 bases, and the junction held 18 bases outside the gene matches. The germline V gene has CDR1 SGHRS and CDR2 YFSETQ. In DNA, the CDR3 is TGCGCCAGCAGCTCCGGGACAGGGGTCTCCCAACCTGAGTTCTACGAGCAGTACTTC. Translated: CASSSGTGVSQPEFYEQYF.

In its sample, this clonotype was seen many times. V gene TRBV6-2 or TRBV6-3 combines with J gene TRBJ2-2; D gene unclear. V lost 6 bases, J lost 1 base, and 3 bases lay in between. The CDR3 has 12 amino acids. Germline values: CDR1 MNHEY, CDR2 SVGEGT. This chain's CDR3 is CASRENTGELFF. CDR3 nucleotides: TGTGCCAGCAGGGAGAACACCGGGGAGCTGTTTTTT.

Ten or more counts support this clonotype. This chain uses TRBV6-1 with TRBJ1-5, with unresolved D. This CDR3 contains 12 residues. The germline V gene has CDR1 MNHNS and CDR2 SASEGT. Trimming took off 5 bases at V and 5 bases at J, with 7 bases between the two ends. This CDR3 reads CASSQGHQPQHF. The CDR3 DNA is TGTGCCAGCAGTCAAGGCCATCAGCCCCAGCATTTT.

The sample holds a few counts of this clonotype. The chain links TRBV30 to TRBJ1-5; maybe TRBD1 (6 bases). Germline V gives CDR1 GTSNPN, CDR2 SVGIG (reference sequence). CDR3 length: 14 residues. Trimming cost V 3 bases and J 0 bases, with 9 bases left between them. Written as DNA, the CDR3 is TGTGCCTGGAGACTCAGGGGTAGCAATCAGCCCCAGCATTTT. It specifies CAWRLRGSNQPQHF.

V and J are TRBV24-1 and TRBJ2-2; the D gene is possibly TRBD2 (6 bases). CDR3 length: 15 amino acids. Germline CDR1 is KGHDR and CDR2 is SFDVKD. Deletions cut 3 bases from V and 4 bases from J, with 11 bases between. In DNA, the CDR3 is TGTGCCACCAGTGATAAGGGCGGGATCACCGGGGAGCTGTTTTTT. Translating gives CATSDKGGITGELFF.

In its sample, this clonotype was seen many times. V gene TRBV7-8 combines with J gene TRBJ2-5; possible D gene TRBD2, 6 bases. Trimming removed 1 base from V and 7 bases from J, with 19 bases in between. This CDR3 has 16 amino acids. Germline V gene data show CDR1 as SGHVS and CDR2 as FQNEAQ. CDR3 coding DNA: TGTGCCAGCAGCTTAGTCTCACCAAGCCCCGGGGGGACCCAGTACTTC. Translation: CASSLVSPSPGGTQYF.

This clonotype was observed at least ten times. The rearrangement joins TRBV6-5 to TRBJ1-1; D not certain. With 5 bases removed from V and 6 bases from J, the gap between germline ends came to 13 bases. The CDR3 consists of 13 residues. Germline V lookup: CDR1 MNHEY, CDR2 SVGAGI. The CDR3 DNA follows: TGTGCCAGCAGTAGTTATCAGGACCCTGAAGCTTTCTTT. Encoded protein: CASSSYQDPEAFF.

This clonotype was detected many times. CDR3 sequence: CAWRSGPLNEQYF. DNA of the CDR3: TGTGCCTGGAGATCAGGGCCCCTTAACGAGCAGTACTTC. The chain combines TRBV30 with TRBJ2-7; maybe TRBD1 (5 bases). V was trimmed by 3 bases and J by 5 bases, leaving 14 bases between them. CDR3 length: 13 residues. CDR1 and CDR2 from the germline V gene are GTSNPN and SVGIG (reference sequence).

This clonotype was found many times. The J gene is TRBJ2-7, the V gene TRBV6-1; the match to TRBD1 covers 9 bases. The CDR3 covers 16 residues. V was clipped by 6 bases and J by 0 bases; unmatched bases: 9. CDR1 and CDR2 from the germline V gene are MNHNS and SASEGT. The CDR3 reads CASRQDRGRSSYEQYF. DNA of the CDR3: TGTGCCAGCAGGCAGGACAGGGGTCGAAGCTCCTACGAGCAGTACTTC.

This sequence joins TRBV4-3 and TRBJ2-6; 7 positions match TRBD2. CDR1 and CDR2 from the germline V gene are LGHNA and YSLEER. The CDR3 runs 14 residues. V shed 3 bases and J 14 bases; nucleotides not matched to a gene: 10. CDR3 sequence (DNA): TGCGCCAGCAGCCAGGACGAGCTGGGGGGGATCCTGACTTTC. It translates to CASSQDELGGILTF.

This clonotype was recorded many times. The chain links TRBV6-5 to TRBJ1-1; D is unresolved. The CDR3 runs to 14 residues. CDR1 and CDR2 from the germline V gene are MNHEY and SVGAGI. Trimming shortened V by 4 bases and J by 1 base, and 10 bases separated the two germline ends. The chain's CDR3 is CASSLGSPNTEAFF. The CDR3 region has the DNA TGTGCCAGCAGTTTGGGATCACCGAACACTGAAGCTTTCTTT.

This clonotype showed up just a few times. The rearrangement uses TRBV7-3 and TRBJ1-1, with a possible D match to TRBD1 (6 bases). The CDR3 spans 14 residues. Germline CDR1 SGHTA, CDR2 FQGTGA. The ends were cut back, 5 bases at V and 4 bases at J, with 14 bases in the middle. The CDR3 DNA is TGTGCCAGCAGCGCAACACAGGGTAGCACTGAAGCTTTCTTT. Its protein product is CASSATQGSTEAFF.

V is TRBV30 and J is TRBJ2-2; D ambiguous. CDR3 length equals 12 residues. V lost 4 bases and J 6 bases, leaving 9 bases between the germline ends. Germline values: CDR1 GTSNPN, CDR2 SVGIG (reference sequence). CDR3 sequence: CAWTPLAGELFF. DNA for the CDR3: TGTGCCTGGACTCCACTTGCCGGGGAGCTGTTTTTT.

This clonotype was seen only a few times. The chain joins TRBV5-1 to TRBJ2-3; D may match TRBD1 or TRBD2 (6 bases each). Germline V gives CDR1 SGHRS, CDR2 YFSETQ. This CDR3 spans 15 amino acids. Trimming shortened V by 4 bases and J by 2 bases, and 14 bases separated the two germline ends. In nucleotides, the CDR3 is TGCGCCAGCAGCCCAAGGAGGGACAACACAGATACGCAGTATTTT. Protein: CASSPRRDNTDTQYF.

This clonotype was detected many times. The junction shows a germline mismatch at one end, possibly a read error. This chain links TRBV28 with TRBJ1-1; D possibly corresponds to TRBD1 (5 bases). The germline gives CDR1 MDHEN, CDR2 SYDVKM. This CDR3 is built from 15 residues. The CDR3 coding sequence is TGTGTCAGCAGTCCCTTGACAGATTTTAACACTGAAGCTTTCTTT. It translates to CVSSPLTDFNTEAFF.

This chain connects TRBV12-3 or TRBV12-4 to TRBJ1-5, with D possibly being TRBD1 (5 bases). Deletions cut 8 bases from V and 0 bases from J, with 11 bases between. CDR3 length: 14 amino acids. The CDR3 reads CASCRGHSNQPQHF. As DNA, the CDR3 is TGTGCCAGCTGTCGAGGACATAGCAATCAGCCCCAGCATTTT.

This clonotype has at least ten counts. For the CDR3, the DNA is TGTGCCAGCAGCTTAGATCAGGTCACCGGGGAGCTGTTTTTT. Translation gives CASSLDQVTGELFF. The chain employs TRBV11-2 and TRBJ2-2; D gene unclear. The CDR3 has 14 residues. With 0 bases removed from V and 4 bases from J, the gap between germline ends came to 6 bases. Germline CDR1 is SGHAT and CDR2 is FQNNGV. Full variable domain (rest looked up from reference TRBV11-2 and TRBJ2-2): EAGVAQSPRYKIIEKRQSVAFWCNPISGHATLYWYQQILGQGPKLLIQFQNNGVVDDSQLPKDRFSAERLKGVDSTLKIQPAKLEDSAVYLCASSLDQVTGELFFGEGSRLTVL.

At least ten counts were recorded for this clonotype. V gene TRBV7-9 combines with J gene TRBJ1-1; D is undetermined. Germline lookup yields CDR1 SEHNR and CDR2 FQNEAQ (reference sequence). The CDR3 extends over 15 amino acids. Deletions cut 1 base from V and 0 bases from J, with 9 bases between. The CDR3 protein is CASSLVGIVNTEAFF. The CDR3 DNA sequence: TGTGCCAGCAGCTTAGTCGGGATAGTGAACACTGAAGCTTTCTTT.

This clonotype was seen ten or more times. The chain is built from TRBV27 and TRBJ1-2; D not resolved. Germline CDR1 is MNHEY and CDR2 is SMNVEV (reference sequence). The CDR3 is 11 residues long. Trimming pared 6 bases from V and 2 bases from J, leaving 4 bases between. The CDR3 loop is CASRDNYGYTF. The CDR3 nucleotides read TGTGCCAGCAGGGACAACTATGGCTACACCTTC.

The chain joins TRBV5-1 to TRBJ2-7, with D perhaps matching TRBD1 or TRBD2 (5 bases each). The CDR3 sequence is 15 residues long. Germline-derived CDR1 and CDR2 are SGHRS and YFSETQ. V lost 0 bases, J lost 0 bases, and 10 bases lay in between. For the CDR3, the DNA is TGCGCCAGCAGCTTGGAAGGGACCACCTCCTACGAGCAGTACTTC. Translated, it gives CASSLEGTTSYEQYF.

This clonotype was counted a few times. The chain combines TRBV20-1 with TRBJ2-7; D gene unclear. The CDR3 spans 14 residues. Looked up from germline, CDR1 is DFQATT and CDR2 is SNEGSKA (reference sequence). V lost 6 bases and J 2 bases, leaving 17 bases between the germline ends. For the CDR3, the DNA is TGCAGTGCAACCGGCCCCTTAAATACCTACGAGCAGTACTTC. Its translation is CSATGPLNTYEQYF.

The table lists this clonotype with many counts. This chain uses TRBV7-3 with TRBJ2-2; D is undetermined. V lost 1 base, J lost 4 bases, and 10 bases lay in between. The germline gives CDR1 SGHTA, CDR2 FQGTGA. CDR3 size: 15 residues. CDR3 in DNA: TGTGCCAGCAGCTTAAGTAGTGGTGGCACCGGGGAGCTGTTTTTT. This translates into CASSLSSGGTGELFF.

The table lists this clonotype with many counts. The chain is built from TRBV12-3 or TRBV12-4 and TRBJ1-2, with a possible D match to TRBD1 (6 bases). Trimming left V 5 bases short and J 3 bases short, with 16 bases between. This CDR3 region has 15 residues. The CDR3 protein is CASSIPDRTYYGYTF. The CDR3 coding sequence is TGTGCCAGCAGTATACCGGACAGAACATACTATGGCTACACCTTC.

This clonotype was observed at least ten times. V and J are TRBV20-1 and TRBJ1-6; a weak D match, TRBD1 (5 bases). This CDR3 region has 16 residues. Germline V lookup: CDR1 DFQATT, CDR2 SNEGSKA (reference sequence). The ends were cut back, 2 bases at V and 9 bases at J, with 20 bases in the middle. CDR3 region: CSARTTTGPRGSPLHF. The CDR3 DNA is TGCAGTGCTAGAACTACAACCGGGCCAAGGGGTTCACCCCTCCACTTT.

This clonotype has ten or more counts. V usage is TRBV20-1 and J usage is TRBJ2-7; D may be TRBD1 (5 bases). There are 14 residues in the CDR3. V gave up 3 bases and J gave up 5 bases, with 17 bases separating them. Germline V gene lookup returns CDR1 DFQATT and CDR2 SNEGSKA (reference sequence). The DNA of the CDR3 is TGCAGTGCTAGGGCCCCAGACAGATGGGACGAGCAGTACTTC. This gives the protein CSARAPDRWDEQYF.

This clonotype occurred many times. The CDR3 protein is CASRKTGSNYGYTF. The CDR3 nucleotides are TGTGCCAGCAGGAAAACAGGGAGTAACTATGGCTACACCTTC. The genes are TRBV7-2 and TRBJ1-2, with D perhaps TRBD1 (6 bases). The V gene's germline CDR1 is SGHTA and CDR2 FQGNSA. Trimming left V 6 bases short and J 1 base short, with 12 bases between. CDR3 length equals 14 residues.

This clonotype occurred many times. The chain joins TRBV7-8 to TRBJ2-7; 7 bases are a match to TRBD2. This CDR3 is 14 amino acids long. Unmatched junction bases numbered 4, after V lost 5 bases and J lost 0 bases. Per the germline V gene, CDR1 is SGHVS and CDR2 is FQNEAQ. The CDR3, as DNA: TGTGCCAGCAGCCCATGGGGGGGCTCCTACGAGCAGTACTTC. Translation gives CASSPWGGSYEQYF.

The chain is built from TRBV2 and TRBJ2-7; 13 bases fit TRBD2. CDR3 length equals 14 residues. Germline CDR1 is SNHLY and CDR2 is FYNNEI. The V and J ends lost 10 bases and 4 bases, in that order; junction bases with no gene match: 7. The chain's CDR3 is CATKSGLAGYEQYF. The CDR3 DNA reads TGTGCCACCAAGTCGGGACTAGCGGGATACGAGCAGTACTTC.